One and the same sample provided the 32 T cell receptor beta chains below, sequenced in a study of immune heterogeneity within non-small cell lung tumors. TCR beta CDR3 was amplified by multiplex PCR using 32 V and 13 J primers. TCRdb analysed the multiplex PCR reads with MiXCR anew, one entry per CDR3 protein. The table shows 7,000 to 9,000 distinct CDR3 sequences, with 20% to 25% occurring only once. Bulk tumor genomic DNA (approximately 600 ng per sample) served as template. Taken during surgery, several biopsies per primary tumor were spaced as far apart as possible within the tumor mass. Undergoing curative surgery were patients whose non-small cell lung cancer was untreated and newly diagnosed. Sequences were obtained from lung tumor tissue. Receptors were obtained from a man in his 60s with non-small cell lung cancer.

On this clonotype itself: The CDR3 ends on some other residue instead of the conserved phenylalanine or tryptophan, so this is likely a read error. CDR3: CASSRCGGRVAFL. CDR3 bases: TGTGCCAGCAGCCGTTGCGGGGGCAGGGTGGCTTTCCTT. J is TRBJ1-1 and V is TRBV6-2 or TRBV6-3; perhaps TRBD1 as D (6 bases). There are 13 residues in the CDR3. Trimming left V 6 bases short and J 11 bases short, with 19 bases between. CDR1 is MNHEY, CDR2 SVGEGT, per germline.

As regards this clonotype: This sequence may be a read error, since a much larger clone differs from it by one base. The chain uses TRBV3-1 and TRBJ1-1; no firm D call. The germline gives CDR1 LGHDT, CDR2 YNNKEL (reference sequence). This CDR3 has 14 residues. The CDR3 bases are TGTGTCAGCAGCCGAGTCGGCAGTAACACTGAAGCTTTCTTT. It translates to CVSSRVGSNTEAFF.

By share, this clonotype counts as medium-sized. The V and J genes are TRBV28 and TRBJ2-7; D gene uncertain. In germline, CDR1 is MDHEN, CDR2 SYDVKM. This CDR3 has 15 amino acids. V lost 6 bases and J lost 2, with 17 bases in between. The CDR3 region is CASSRLGPLAYEQYF. The CDR3 DNA reads as TGTGCCAGCAGCCGCCTCGGACCGTTAGCCTACGAGCAGTACTTC. Based on the CDR3 plus reference TRBV28 and TRBJ2-7, the full variable domain is DVKVTQSSRYLVKRTGEKVFLECVQDMDHENMFWYRQDPGLGLRLIYFSYDVKMKEKGDIPEGYSVSREKKERFSLILESASTNQTSMYLCASSRLGPLAYEQYFGPGTRLTVT.

In this sample, this clonotype turned up many times. The chain carries TRBV7-2 and TRBJ2-7; 12 bases are a match to TRBD2. Germline trimming cut 4 bases from V and 3 bases from J; bases unmatched to any gene: 4. From germline, CDR1 is SGHTA and CDR2 FQGNSA. CDR3 length: 15 residues. In DNA form, the CDR3 reads TGTGCCAGCAGCTCTAGCGGGAGGGCCCTCTACGAGCAGTACTTC. Its protein is CASSSSGRALYEQYF.

J is TRBJ2-3 and V is TRBV6-1, with D possibly called TRBD1 or TRBD2 (6 bases each). V was cut by 10 bases and J by 4 bases, with 21 bases left in between. The CDR3 spans 15 residues. In germline, CDR1 is MNHNS, CDR2 SASEGT. The CDR3 DNA follows: TGTGCCACCCCTAAGCGAGGGGGGATTGCAGATACGCAGTATTTT. The encoded protein is CATPKRGGIADTQYF.

Details on this clonotype: This clone may be a read error of a much larger clone one base away. The V call is TRBV5-1, the J call TRBJ1-1, with 10 bases fitting TRBD1. The CDR3 is made up of 15 amino acids. Germline-derived CDR1 and CDR2 are SGHRS and YFSETQ. The trim removed 6 bases at V and 0 bases at J, leaving 5 bases unmatched. CDR3 protein: CASIQGTGVNTEAFF. For the CDR3, the DNA is TGCGCCAGCATCCAAGGGACAGGGGTGAACACTGAAGCTTTCTTT.

This clonotype is labeled medium-sized. The chain combines TRBV2 with TRBJ2-7; 13 bases align to TRBD2. Germline CDR1 is SNHLY and CDR2 is FYNNEI. With 4 bases clipped from V and 6 bases from J, the junction kept 3 bases outside the gene matches. This CDR3 has 14 residues. The chain's CDR3 is CASSGRTSGGEQYF. The CDR3 nucleotides are TGTGCCAGCAGTGGACGGACTAGCGGGGGCGAGCAGTACTTC.

By share, this clonotype ranks as medium-sized. The chain carries TRBV3-1 and TRBJ2-2; D is perhaps TRBD1 (6 bases). CDR3 length equals 15 residues. V lost 0 bases and J lost 4, with 9 bases in between. In germline, CDR1 is LGHDT, CDR2 YNNKEL (reference sequence). For the CDR3, the DNA is TGTGCCAGCAGCCAAGAGAGGGGGAGCACCGGGGAGCTGTTTTTT. Protein sequence: CASSQERGSTGELFF. Variable domain in full (rest from reference TRBV3-1 and TRBJ2-2): DTAVSQTPKYLVTQMGNDKSIKCEQNLGHDTMYWYKQDSKKFLKIMFSYNNKELIINETVPNRFSPKSPDKAHLNLHINSLELGDSAVYFCASSQERGSTGELFFGEGSRLTVL.

Comments on this clonotype: This clone may be a read error of a much larger clone one base away. The V and J genes are TRBV7-9 and TRBJ2-3, with TRBD2 as a possible D gene (5 bases). The CDR3 runs to 15 residues. Germline lookup yields CDR1 SEHNR and CDR2 FQNEAQ (reference sequence). This CDR3 is CANSLLTTITDTQYF. CDR3 DNA: TGTGCCAACAGCTTACTAACGACTATTACAGATACGCAGTATTTT. The full variable domain, with the rest looked up from reference TRBV7-9 and TRBJ2-3, is DTGVSQNPRHKITKRGQNVTFRCDPISEHNRLYWYRQTLGQGPEFLTYFQNEAQLEKSRLLSDRFSAERPKGSFSTLEIQRTEQGDSAMYLCANSLLTTITDTQYFGPGTRLTVL.

Points on this clonotype: This likely comes from a read error, as the CDR3 has no conserved phenylalanine or tryptophan at its end. This chain joins TRBV20-1 and TRBJ2-2; TRBD2 is a possible D gene (5 bases). The V gene lost 2 bases and the J gene lost 3 bases, with 16 bases spanning the gap. The CDR3 consists of 16 residues. Germline V gene data show CDR1 as DFQATT and CDR2 as SNEGSKA (reference sequence). CDR3 coding DNA: TGCAGTGCTAGACCTCTCGGGGAAGGGTACACCGGGGAGCTGTTTTAT. Amino acids: CSARPLGEGYTGELFY.

Of note for this clonotype: A single base separates this from a much larger clone, so it may be a read error. The J gene is TRBJ1-4, the V gene TRBV6-1, with 8 bases fitting TRBD1. The CDR3 runs to 18 residues. Germline CDR1 and CDR2: MNHNS and SASEGT. The CDR3 nucleotides read TGTGACAGCAGTGAAGCCGCCAGGGGGCTTTTGGCTAATGAAAAACTGTTTTTT. It codes for CDSSEAARGLLANEKLFF.

The CDR3 reads CASKTRGGYNEQFF. The CDR3 bases are TGTGCCAGCAAGACCAGAGGGGGCTACAATGAGCAGTTCTTC. The chain links TRBV6-1 to TRBJ2-1, with D possibly being TRBD1 (6 bases). This CDR3 comprises 14 residues. Germline V gene data show CDR1 as MNHNS and CDR2 as SASEGT. V dropped 7 bases and J dropped 3 bases, with 13 bases sitting between them.

In regard to this clonotype: A much more abundant neighbour one base away suggests this may be a read error. The CDR3 region is CASRSGPNTGEQFF. The CDR3 DNA is TGTGCCAGCAGGAGCGGGCCGAACACCGGGGAGCAGTTTTTT. The V gene is TRBV6-1, the J gene TRBJ2-2; possible D gene TRBD2, 6 bases. CDR1 and CDR2 from the germline V gene are MNHNS and SASEGT. This CDR3 has 14 residues.

This clonotype has a count of ten or more. J is TRBJ1-2 and V is TRBV29-1; weak D call: TRBD1 (6 bases). This CDR3 has 15 amino acids. CDR1 SQVTM and CDR2 ANQGSEA come from the germline V gene. V gave up 7 bases and J gave up 3 bases, with 21 bases separating them. CDR3 nucleotides: TGCAGCGCCGGCCTCGGGACATCCTTTGACTATGGCTACACCTTC. Amino acids: CSAGLGTSFDYGYTF.

This clonotype is medium-sized (0.01 to 0.1%) by share. V usage is TRBV6-1 and J usage is TRBJ1-1; 10 bases line up with TRBD1. This CDR3 comprises 15 residues. In germline, CDR1 is MNHNS, CDR2 SASEGT. The V gene end was trimmed by 8 bases and the J gene end by 11 bases; junction bases not matched to a gene: 17. The CDR3 DNA reads TGTGCCAGCGCCCCCAATCCGGGACAGGGGTTGCATGCTTTCTTT. Translating gives CASAPNPGQGLHAFF.

Comment on this clonotype: It may be a read error: a sequence one base away is much more abundant. The chain is built from TRBV7-9 and TRBJ1-2, with D tentatively TRBD1 (6 bases). This CDR3 has 13 amino acids. V lost 5 bases and J 8 bases, leaving 15 bases between the germline ends. In germline, CDR1 is SEHNR, CDR2 FQNEAQ (reference sequence). CDR3 nucleotides: TGTGCCAGCAGCGTGCGGGGGCATGAAGGCTACACCTTC. Translation gives CASSVRGHEGYTF.

By its share, this clonotype is medium-sized. The chain couples TRBV7-9 to TRBJ2-2; 9 bases line up with TRBD2. The V segment lost 3 bases and the J segment 3 bases; nucleotides outside the gene matches: 8. CDR1 SEHNR and CDR2 FQNEAQ come from the germline V gene (reference sequence). The CDR3 sequence is 17 residues long. The CDR3 sequence: CASSFPKREADTGELFF. The CDR3 DNA sequence: TGTGCCAGCAGCTTTCCAAAGCGGGAGGCTGACACCGGGGAGCTGTTTTTT.

This chain uses TRBV5-5 with TRBJ2-5; TRBD1 matches at 12 bases. Per the germline V gene, CDR1 is SGHKS and CDR2 is YYEKEE (reference sequence). Trimming at V came to 5 bases and at J to 6 bases, leaving 8 bases not matched to a gene. CDR3 length: 15 amino acids. CDR3 sequence: CASRRPGQGAKTQYF. CDR3 in DNA: TGTGCCAGCAGGCGACCGGGACAGGGGGCTAAGACCCAGTACTTC.

To note about this clonotype: A junction boundary mismatches the germline segment, possibly from a read error. The chain uses TRBV19 and TRBJ1-6, with D perhaps TRBD1 (5 bases). The CDR3 is made up of 14 amino acids. CDR1 and CDR2 from the germline V gene are LNHDA and SQIVND (reference sequence). DNA for the CDR3: TGTTCCAGTGCGTCAGGGCTTAGGGGTTCACCCCTCCACTTT. It codes for CSSASGLRGSPLHF.

Details on this clonotype: One end of the junction varies from germline; a read error may be responsible. CDR3 DNA: TGTGCCAGCAGGGCCCCGTCGGCCCACTACGAGCAGTCCTTC. It is translated as CASRAPSAHYEQSF. The chain carries TRBV12-3 or TRBV12-4 and TRBJ2-7, with D unclear. CDR3 size: 14 residues.

This clonotype is medium-sized (0.01 to 0.1%). The gene calls are TRBV5-1 and TRBJ1-4; D not certain. Trimming removed 4 bases from V and 4 bases from J, with 8 bases in between. The CDR3 spans 13 residues. Germline V gene sequence: CDR1 SGHRS, CDR2 YFSETQ. CDR3 in amino acids: CASSLLDNEKLFF. Here the CDR3 DNA reads TGCGCCAGCAGCCTACTAGATAATGAAAAACTGTTTTTT.

Sample share makes this clonotype medium-sized. The rearrangement joins TRBV12-3 or TRBV12-4 to TRBJ2-7; 8 nucleotides align to TRBD1. J gave up 2 bases and V 5 bases, and 2 bases lay outside the gene matches. CDR3 length: 13 amino acids. CDR3 coding DNA: TGTGCCAGCAGTCCGGGACAGGCCTACGAGCAGTACTTC. Residues: CASSPGQAYEQYF.

A word on this clonotype: A much larger clone lies one base from this, so it may be a read error. The gene calls are TRBV28 and TRBJ2-3, with TRBD2 matching 8 bases. The CDR3 runs to 14 residues. Germline assignment: CDR1 MDHEN and CDR2 SYDVKM. In DNA form, the CDR3 reads TGTGCCAGCAGTAGCGGGGGTAGCACAGGTACGCAGTATTTT. Protein product: CASSSGGSTGTQYF.

By its share, this clonotype is medium-sized (0.01 to 0.1%). The V call is TRBV5-1, the J call TRBJ1-4, with D unresolved. Germline V gene lookup returns CDR1 SGHRS and CDR2 YFSETQ. The CDR3 contains 13 residues. Deletions cut 5 bases from V and 5 bases from J, with 10 bases between. CDR3 protein: CASRADGNEKLFF. The CDR3 nucleotides are TGCGCCAGCAGGGCTGACGGAAATGAAAAACTGTTTTTT. Full variable domain (remainder filled in from reference TRBV5-1 and TRBJ1-4): KAGVTQTPRYLIKTRGQQVTLSCSPISGHRSVSWYQQTPGQGLQFLFEYFSETQRNKGNFPGRFSGRQFSNSRSEMNVSTLELGDSALYLCASRADGNEKLFFGSGTQLSVL.

In this sample, this clonotype is medium-sized. CDR3 sequence reads: CASSAGGGSSYEQYF. The DNA of the CDR3 is TGCGCCAGCAGCGCGGGTGGCGGGAGCTCCTACGAGCAGTACTTC. This chain uses TRBV5-1 with TRBJ2-7, with 7 nucleotides matching TRBD2. The germline CDR1 and CDR2 sequences are SGHRS and YFSETQ. There are 15 residues in the CDR3. V lost 4 bases and J lost 0; bases outside the gene matches: 7.

Only a few counts were recorded for this clonotype. A clone one base away is much larger, so this may be a read error. V gene TRBV12-3 or TRBV12-4 combines with J gene TRBJ1-5, with D tentatively TRBD1 (6 bases). This CDR3 is built from 17 residues. Trimming cost V 3 bases and J 3 bases, with 18 bases left between them. The CDR3 sequence: CASSFTAGGLANQPQHF. DNA of the CDR3: TGTGCCAGCAGTTTTACGGCGGGGGGGCTTGCCAATCAGCCCCAGCATTTT.

By sample share, this clonotype is medium-sized (0.01 to 0.1%). This sequence joins TRBV10-1 and TRBJ2-2; either TRBD1 or TRBD2 may fit D (5 bases each). Germline-derived CDR1 and CDR2 are WNHNN and SYGVQD (reference sequence). V was pared by 6 bases and J by 3 bases, with 8 bases between. The CDR3 has 13 residues. CDR3 nucleotide sequence: TGCGCCAGCAGGGGGGATTACACCGGGGAGCTGTTTTTT. Protein: CASRGDYTGELFF.

This clonotype was found many times. This chain connects TRBV10-3 to TRBJ2-1, with TRBD2 matching 8 bases. The CDR3 consists of 12 residues. Trimming took 7 bases from V and 5 from J; bases not matched to a gene: 1. Germline V CDR1 and CDR2: ENHRY, SYGVKD. In DNA, the CDR3 is TGTGCCATCAAAGCGGGAGACAATGAGCAGTTCTTC. Translation: CAIKAGDNEQFF.

By share, this clonotype ranks as medium-sized. The rearrangement links TRBV11-2 to TRBJ2-7, with 7 nucleotides matching TRBD2. This CDR3 is 15 amino acids long. CDR1 is SGHAT and CDR2 is FQNNGV in the germline V gene. The junction had 5 bases not matched to a gene; V was cut back by 1 base and J by 2 bases. The CDR3 sequence is CASSLAAGSAYEQYF. In DNA form, the CDR3 reads TGTGCCAGCAGCTTAGCAGCGGGATCCGCCTACGAGCAGTACTTC.

This clonotype was counted many times. The chain couples TRBV2 to TRBJ2-3; the D gene is possibly TRBD1 (6 bases). The ends were cut back, 5 bases at V and 5 bases at J, with 14 bases in the middle. CDR3 length: 14 amino acids. CDR1 SNHLY and CDR2 FYNNEI come from the germline V gene. CDR3 DNA sequence: TGTGCCAGCAGTCTACTTCCACAGGGAGATACGCAGTATTTT. It specifies CASSLLPQGDTQYF.

This clonotype is medium-sized (0.01 to 0.1%) in the sample. The chain combines TRBV20-1 with TRBJ2-7; D might be TRBD1 (5 bases). Germline V lookup: CDR1 DFQATT, CDR2 SNEGSKA (reference sequence). Trimming cost V 6 bases and J 1 base, with 10 bases left between them. This CDR3 contains 12 residues. The DNA of the CDR3 is TGCAGTGCCCAGGGAATTTCCTACGAGCAGTACTTC. Translating it yields CSAQGISYEQYF.

This clonotype was picked up many times. The chain employs TRBV6-6 and TRBJ1-1, with TRBD1 matching over 7 bases. CDR1 is MNHNY, CDR2 SVGAGI, per germline (reference sequence). The V gene end was trimmed by 2 bases and the J gene end by 4 bases; junction bases not matched to a gene: 4. There are 14 residues in the CDR3. CDR3 protein: CASSYPDRATEAFF. CDR3 nucleotide sequence: TGTGCCAGCAGTTACCCCGACAGGGCCACTGAAGCTTTCTTT.